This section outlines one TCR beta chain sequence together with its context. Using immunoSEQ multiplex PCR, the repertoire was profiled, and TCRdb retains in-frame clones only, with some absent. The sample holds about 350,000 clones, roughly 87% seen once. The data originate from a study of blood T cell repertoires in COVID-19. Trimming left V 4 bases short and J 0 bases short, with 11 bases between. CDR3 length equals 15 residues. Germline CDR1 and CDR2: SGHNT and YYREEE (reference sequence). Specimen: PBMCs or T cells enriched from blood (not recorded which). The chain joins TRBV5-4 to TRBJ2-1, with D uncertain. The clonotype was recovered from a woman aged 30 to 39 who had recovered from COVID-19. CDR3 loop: CASSLDPSSYNEQFF. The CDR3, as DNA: TGTGCCAGCAGCCTAGACCCCAGCTCCTACAATGAGCAGTTCTTC.